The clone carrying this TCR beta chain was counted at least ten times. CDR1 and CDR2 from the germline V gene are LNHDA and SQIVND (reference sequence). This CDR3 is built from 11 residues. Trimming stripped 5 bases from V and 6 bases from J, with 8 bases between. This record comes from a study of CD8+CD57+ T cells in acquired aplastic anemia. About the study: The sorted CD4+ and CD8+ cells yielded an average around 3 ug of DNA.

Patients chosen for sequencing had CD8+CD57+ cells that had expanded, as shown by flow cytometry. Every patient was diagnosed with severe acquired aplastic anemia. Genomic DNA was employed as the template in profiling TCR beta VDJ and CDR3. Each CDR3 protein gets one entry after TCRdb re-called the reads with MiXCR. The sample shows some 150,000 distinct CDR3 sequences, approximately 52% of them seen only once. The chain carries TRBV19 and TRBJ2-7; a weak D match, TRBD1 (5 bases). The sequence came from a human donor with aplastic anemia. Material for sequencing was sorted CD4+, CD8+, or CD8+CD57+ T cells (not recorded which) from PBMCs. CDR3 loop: CASSFGAEQYF. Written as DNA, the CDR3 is TGTGCCAGTAGTTTTGGGGCCGAGCAGTACTTC.